This T cell receptor (beta chain) came from a study of blood T cell repertoires in COVID-19. Sequencing used immunoSEQ multiplex PCR; TCRdb keeps in-frame clones, though not all of them. The sample consists of approximately 330,000 clones, nearly 90% of them appearing once. V dropped 5 bases and J dropped 1 base, with 11 bases sitting between them. The CDR3 contains 14 residues. Germline V lookup: CDR1 SEHNR, CDR2 FQNEAQ (reference sequence). There are a few counts of this clone. The same CDR3 is also encoded by other DNA sequences in this sample. Material: PBMCs or T cells enriched from blood (not recorded which). The receptor comes from a woman in her 30s who had recovered from COVID-19. The chain carries TRBV7-9 and TRBJ1-1, with D possibly being TRBD1 (5 bases). The DNA of the CDR3 is TGTGCCAGCAGCCCAACAGGCGGGAACACTGAAGCTTTCTTT. Its translation: CASSPTGGNTEAFF.